The next 27 T cell receptor beta chains were all read from a single sample in a study of Graves' ophthalmopathy and Graves' hyperthyroidism. RNA transcripts were the template, and TCR beta CDR3 regions were amplified from them. First-round RT-PCR used HTBI primers; second-round multiplex PCR followed. One entry per CDR3 protein results from TCRdb running MiXCR on the multiplex PCR reads. The table lists under 800,000 distinct CDR3 sequences, about a fifth of them singletons. The specimen was peripheral blood. Receptors were obtained from a woman younger than 35 with stable Graves' hyperthyroidism. Some clones in this sample may be carry-over from other donors' samples.

The J gene is TRBJ2-7, the V gene TRBV20-1; D assignment may be TRBD1 or TRBD2 (5 bases each). V was clipped by 7 bases and J by 4 bases, with 35 bases between them. There are 19 residues in the CDR3. CDR1 and CDR2 (germline): DFQATT, SNEGSKA (reference sequence). CDR3 sequence reads: CSVTQPSGTSGGRPYEQYF. CDR3 DNA sequence: TGCAGTGTCACTCAGCCCTCAGGGACCTCCGGTGGCCGGCCTTACGAGCAGTACTTC.

At least ten counts were recorded for this clonotype. The chain couples TRBV28 to TRBJ1-1; no definite D call. CDR1 is MDHEN, CDR2 SYDVKM, per germline. Trimming took off 10 bases at V and 6 bases at J, with 3 bases between the two ends. The CDR3 consists of 8 residues. Here the CDR3 reads CANPEAFF. The CDR3 DNA reads TGTGCCAACCCTGAAGCTTTCTTT.

This chain uses TRBV5-1 with TRBJ2-2, with D unclear. The ends were cut back, 4 bases at V and 9 bases at J, with 16 bases in the middle. This CDR3 contains 14 residues. CDR1 and CDR2 (germline): SGHRS, YFSETQ. DNA of the CDR3: TGCGCCAGCAGCCCGGACCCCTACGATCGGGAGCTGTTTTTT. Amino acids: CASSPDPYDRELFF. The full variable domain, completed using reference TRBV5-1 and TRBJ2-2, is KAGVTQTPRYLIKTRGQQVTLSCSPISGHRSVSWYQQTPGQGLQFLFEYFSETQRNKGNFPGRFSGRQFSNSRSEMNVSTLELGDSALYLCASSPDPYDRELFFGEGSRLTVL.

V and J are TRBV20-1 and TRBJ1-2; possibly TRBD1 for D (5 bases). The CDR3 is 13 amino acids. V lost 2 bases, J lost 6 bases, and 13 bases lay in between. The germline V gene encodes CDR1 DFQATT and CDR2 SNEGSKA (reference sequence). CDR3 nucleotide sequence: TGCAGTGCTAGAACCGGGGGACGGGATGGCTACACCTTC. It specifies CSARTGGRDGYTF.

This clonotype was seen repeatedly, ten times or more. The chain recombines TRBV19 with TRBJ2-5; 9 bases are shared with TRBD1. With 5 bases clipped from V and 6 bases from J, the junction kept 7 bases outside the gene matches. CDR3 length: 14 amino acids. Germline CDR1 LNHDA, CDR2 SQIVND (reference sequence). CDR3 DNA sequence: TGTGCCAGTAGTCCCAGGACAGGGGAGCAGACCCAGTACTTC. Its protein product is CASSPRTGEQTQYF.

This clonotype was seen only a few times. The genes are TRBV10-3 and TRBJ2-7; D gene ambiguous. The CDR3 covers 13 residues. Germline V gene lookup returns CDR1 ENHRY and CDR2 SYGVKD. With 4 bases removed from V and 3 bases from J, the gap between germline ends came to 10 bases. The CDR3 region has the DNA TGTGCCATCAGTGTGAATAGAGACTACGAGCAGTACTTC. Its protein is CAISVNRDYEQYF.

This clonotype was seen ten or more times. The chain links TRBV27 to TRBJ2-2; D may be TRBD2 (6 bases). V lost 3 bases and J 2 bases, leaving 19 bases between the germline ends. Looked up from germline, CDR1 is MNHEY and CDR2 is SMNVEV (reference sequence). The CDR3 consists of 18 residues. CDR3 nucleotide sequence: TGTGCCAGCAGTTTTGGTCGCGGGGTCTTAGGCAACACCGGGGAGCTGTTTTTT. Encoded protein: CASSFGRGVLGNTGELFF.

This clonotype was seen many times. V and J are TRBV6-1 and TRBJ1-5, with D unresolved. The V end was cut by 2 bases, the J end by 2 bases, with 4 bases between. CDR1 is MNHNS and CDR2 is SASEGT in the germline V gene. The CDR3 runs to 13 residues. As DNA, the CDR3 is TGTGCCAGCAGTGAAATGGGCAATCAGCCCCAGCATTTT. It yields the protein CASSEMGNQPQHF.

A few counts support this clonotype. The chain carries TRBV29-1 and TRBJ2-3; D might be TRBD2 (5 bases). V shed 4 bases and J shed 0 bases, with 11 bases lying between them. The CDR3 consists of 14 residues. Germline V gives CDR1 SQVTM, CDR2 ANQGSEA. The CDR3 loop is CSVVSGASTDTQYF. Written as DNA, the CDR3 is TGCAGCGTTGTGAGCGGAGCTAGCACAGATACGCAGTATTTT.

The table lists this clonotype with a few counts. V and J are TRBV6-1 and TRBJ1-1; possibly TRBD1 for D (5 bases). This CDR3 is 13 amino acids long. Germline CDR1 reads MNHNS; CDR2 reads SASEGT. V dropped 6 bases and J dropped 3 bases, with 11 bases sitting between them. The CDR3 DNA reads as TGTGCCAGCAGAACGACAGACTACACTGAAGCTTTCTTT. It specifies CASRTTDYTEAFF.

This clonotype was picked up many times. The chain combines TRBV30 with TRBJ1-1; possibly TRBD1 for D (5 bases). The germline CDR1 and CDR2 sequences are GTSNPN and SVGIG (reference sequence). The length of the CDR3 is 17 residues. V dropped 4 bases and J dropped 1 base, with 22 bases sitting between them. The chain's CDR3 is CAWMVGLLSRRNTEAFF. The CDR3 bases are TGTGCCTGGATGGTGGGGCTCCTGAGCCGTCGGAACACTGAAGCTTTCTTT.

This clonotype was seen at least ten times. The chain joins TRBV29-1 to TRBJ2-7, with D possibly matching TRBD1 (6 bases). CDR1 SQVTM and CDR2 ANQGSEA come from the germline V gene. Trimming took off 4 bases at V and 4 bases at J, with 17 bases between the two ends. The CDR3 length is 14 residues. This CDR3 reads CSVVPGQSSYEQYF. CDR3 bases: TGCAGCGTTGTCCCTGGACAGTCGTCGTACGAGCAGTACTTC.

This clonotype was seen at least ten times. The V gene is TRBV6-5, the J gene TRBJ2-7, with D possibly TRBD2 on 6 matching bases. This CDR3 comprises 14 residues. CDR1 is MNHEY, CDR2 SVGAGI, per germline. V was cut by 6 bases and J by 7 bases, with 19 bases left in between. CDR3 DNA: TGTGCCAGCAGCCCGGGGTTCGGGGGACGGGAGCAGTACTTC. It translates to CASSPGFGGREQYF.

This clonotype was counted at least ten times. V usage is TRBV28 and J usage is TRBJ1-1; 8 positions match TRBD1. Germline values: CDR1 MDHEN, CDR2 SYDVKM. V was pared by 5 bases and J by 0 bases, with 8 bases of the junction left unmatched. CDR3 length equals 16 residues. CDR3 in amino acids: CASSTDRGRMNTEAFF. In nucleotides, the CDR3 is TGTGCCAGCAGTACCGACAGGGGAAGGATGAACACTGAAGCTTTCTTT.

The sample holds many counts of this clonotype. This sequence joins TRBV6-1 and TRBJ2-5, with D possibly being TRBD1 (6 bases). The length of the CDR3 is 15 residues. CDR1 and CDR2 (germline): MNHNS, SASEGT. Trimming took off 6 bases at V and 1 base at J, with 15 bases between the two ends. The CDR3 bases are TGTGCCAGCAGGCAACCAGGGGTTTCCCAAGAGACCCAGTACTTC. Encoded protein: CASRQPGVSQETQYF.

This clonotype was counted at least ten times. The chain couples TRBV5-1 to TRBJ2-5, with TRBD1 identical over 7 bases. Germline-derived CDR1 and CDR2 are SGHRS and YFSETQ. The CDR3 runs to 14 residues. Trimming at V came to 4 bases and at J to 0 bases, leaving 3 bases not matched to a gene. The CDR3 region has the DNA TGCGCCAGCAGCCCGGGACAGAACCAAGAGACCCAGTACTTC. It is translated as CASSPGQNQETQYF.

In its sample, this clonotype was seen many times. The chain carries TRBV28 and TRBJ2-7; possible D gene TRBD2, 5 bases. The CDR3 runs 12 residues. Trimming left V 7 bases short and J 1 base short, with 8 bases between. Germline V gives CDR1 MDHEN, CDR2 SYDVKM. CDR3 DNA: TGTGCCAGCATTGGGAGTTCCTACGAGCAGTACTTC. This translates into CASIGSSYEQYF. Full variable domain (remainder filled in from reference TRBV28 and TRBJ2-7): DVKVTQSSRYLVKRTGEKVFLECVQDMDHENMFWYRQDPGLGLRLIYFSYDVKMKEKGDIPEGYSVSREKKERFSLILESASTNQTSMYLCASIGSSYEQYFGPGTRLTVT.

This chain uses TRBV28 with TRBJ1-2; D not resolved. The length of the CDR3 is 13 residues. V was pared by 3 bases and J by 7 bases, with 12 bases between. Germline V gives CDR1 MDHEN, CDR2 SYDVKM. DNA of the CDR3: TGTGCCAGCAGTTTCCGCCACAAGATTGGCTACACCTTC. As protein: CASSFRHKIGYTF.

Ten or more counts support this clonotype. The chain employs TRBV6-1 and TRBJ1-2; a possible D gene is TRBD1 (5 bases). Per the germline V gene, CDR1 is MNHNS and CDR2 is SASEGT. The CDR3 contains 13 residues. V lost 3 bases, J lost 7 bases, and 12 bases lay in between. The CDR3 DNA sequence: TGTGCCAGCAGTGATGGCAGGGATCGTGGCTACACCTTC. This translates into CASSDGRDRGYTF.

This clonotype has only a few counts. This chain connects TRBV7-9 to TRBJ2-7, with TRBD1 matching over 7 bases. The CDR3 extends over 13 amino acids. Unmatched junction bases numbered 3, after V lost 5 bases and J lost 2 bases. Looked up from germline, CDR1 is SEHNR and CDR2 is FQNEAQ (reference sequence). In DNA form, the CDR3 reads TGTGCCAGCAGCGGGGACAGAGCCTACGAGCAGTACTTC. Amino acid sequence: CASSGDRAYEQYF.

This clonotype was counted at least ten times. The J gene is TRBJ1-6, the V gene TRBV28; D remains unclear. The CDR3 extends over 15 amino acids. V shed 6 bases and J shed 9 bases, with 18 bases lying between them. Germline CDR1 reads MDHEN; CDR2 reads SYDVKM. CDR3 loop: CASRSQRGSSSPLHF. The CDR3 coding sequence is TGTGCCAGCAGGTCCCAACGGGGTTCAAGTTCACCCCTCCACTTT.

The rearrangement links TRBV19 to TRBJ1-1; D not certain. CDR3 length equals 13 residues. Trimming shortened V by 3 bases and J by 1 base, and 6 bases separated the two germline ends. In germline, CDR1 is LNHDA, CDR2 SQIVND (reference sequence). The CDR3 bases are TGTGCCAGTAGTATCAGACCGAACACTGAAGCTTTCTTT. Translated: CASSIRPNTEAFF.

This clonotype was observed many times. Here the CDR3 DNA reads TGTGCCAGTAGTGACCGACAGAACACTGAAGCTTTCTTT. Amino acids: CASSDRQNTEAFF. The chain links TRBV19 to TRBJ1-1; D not certain. This CDR3 has 13 residues. Germline V gives CDR1 LNHDA, CDR2 SQIVND (reference sequence). The V and J ends lost 5 bases and 1 base respectively, with 8 bases between them.

This clonotype was detected many times. This chain links TRBV6-1 with TRBJ1-1, with 10 bases matching TRBD1. The germline CDR1 and CDR2 sequences are MNHNS and SASEGT. The CDR3 contains 13 residues. The trim removed 4 bases at V and 5 bases at J, leaving 1 base unmatched. The CDR3 is CASSGTGGTEAFF. CDR3 DNA: TGTGCCAGCAGTGGGACAGGGGGAACTGAAGCTTTCTTT.

This clonotype was detected only a few times. The V gene is TRBV15, the J gene TRBJ2-7; 11 nucleotides agree with TRBD2. V lost 11 bases, J lost 0 bases, and 3 bases stayed unmatched. The CDR3 loop spans 13 amino acids. The germline gives CDR1 LNHNV, CDR2 YYDKDF (reference sequence). DNA of the CDR3: TGTGCCTCAACTAGCGGGAGCTCCTACGAGCAGTACTTC. It codes for CASTSGSSYEQYF.

This clonotype showed up many times. The V call is TRBV28, the J call TRBJ2-7; weak D call: TRBD1 (6 bases). V was shortened by 6 bases and J by 1 base, with 13 bases between the two germline ends. CDR3 length equals 14 residues. The germline V gene has CDR1 MDHEN and CDR2 SYDVKM. CDR3 amino acids: CASSLQGGSYEQYF. In DNA form, the CDR3 reads TGTGCCAGCAGCCTACAAGGGGGATCCTACGAGCAGTACTTC.

This clonotype was recorded many times. The chain links TRBV11-1 to TRBJ1-2; 7 positions agree with TRBD1. The CDR3 covers 15 residues. CDR1 SGHAT and CDR2 FQDESV come from the germline V gene (reference sequence). V lost 5 bases to trimming and J lost 2 bases; unmatched junction nucleotides: 8. CDR3 DNA sequence: TGTGCCAGCAGCCGTCCAGGGGGAAGGAACTATGGCTACACCTTC. Protein product: CASSRPGGRNYGYTF.